The rows below give T cell receptor beta chains drawn from one sample of a study of metastatic and nonmetastatic thyroid tumors. Via MiXCR, TCRdb re-called the PCR reads. The sample holds around 17,000 clones, 25% seen once. The sequenced material came from adjacent normal tissue. These receptors were obtained from a female donor with papillary thyroid cancer or a benign thyroid nodule (not recorded which). Some clones in this sample may be carry-over from other donors' samples. Both conserved end residues are part of each CDR3. The order of the fields is V gene, clone size, D gene, J gene, CDR3 protein, CDR3 DNA. The D gene is left open where the match is weak. Clone size, where shown, is once, few, many, or a class for clones that have expanded.

v_call: TRBV2
clone_size: NA
d_call: TRBD2
j_call: TRBJ2-3
cdr3_aa: CASEGAGGHTDTQYF
cdr3_nt: TGTGCCAGCGAGGGAGCGGGGGGCCACACAGATACGCAGTATTTT

v_call: TRBV2
clone_size: few
d_call: TRBD1
j_call: TRBJ2-7
cdr3_aa: CAGGQGYEQYF
cdr3_nt: TGTGCGGGGGGACAGGGCTACGAGCAGTACTTC

v_call: TRBV9
clone_size: NA
d_call: TRBD1
j_call: TRBJ1-4
cdr3_aa: CASSGGGSNEKLFF
cdr3_nt: TGTGCCAGTTCAGGGGGCGGATCTAATGAAAAACTGTTTTTT

v_call: TRBV12-3/TRBV12-4
clone_size: few
d_call: NA
j_call: TRBJ1-2
cdr3_aa: CASSWLGFYGYTF
cdr3_nt: TGTGCCAGCAGTTGGCTGGGATTCTATGGCTACACCTTC

v_call: TRBV5-1
clone_size: NA
d_call: NA
j_call: TRBJ1-6
cdr3_aa: CASSSEGVGSPLHF
cdr3_nt: TGCGCCAGCAGCTCCGAGGGGGTTGGCTCACCCCTCCACTTT

v_call: TRBV6-6
clone_size: many
d_call: NA
j_call: TRBJ2-5
cdr3_aa: CASSYVGSRETQYF
cdr3_nt: TGTGCCAGCAGTTACGTCGGGAGTCGAGAGACCCAGTACTTC

v_call: TRBV28
clone_size: medium-sized
d_call: TRBD1
j_call: TRBJ1-5
cdr3_aa: CATTGIGNQPQHF
cdr3_nt: TGTGCGACGACAGGGATCGGCAATCAGCCCCAGCATTTT

v_call: TRBV12-3/TRBV12-4
clone_size: NA
d_call: TRBD1
j_call: TRBJ1-5
cdr3_aa: CASSTSTGGGNQPQHF
cdr3_nt: TGTGCCAGCAGCACCTCGACAGGGGGCGGCAATCAGCCCCAGCATTTT

v_call: TRBV5-1
clone_size: medium-sized
d_call: TRBD1
j_call: TRBJ1-3
cdr3_aa: CASSLVFTGTGKNTIYF
cdr3_nt: TGCGCCAGCAGCTTGGTGTTTACCGGGACAGGGAAGAACACCATATATTTT

v_call: TRBV20-1
clone_size: NA
d_call: NA
j_call: TRBJ2-2
cdr3_aa: CSATPWETGELFF
cdr3_nt: TGCAGTGCTACCCCATGGGAGACCGGGGAGCTGTTTTTT

v_call: TRBV6-1
clone_size: NA
d_call: NA
j_call: TRBJ1-1
cdr3_aa: CASLASQNTEAFF
cdr3_nt: TGTGCCAGCCTCGCATCCCAGAACACTGAAGCTTTCTTT

v_call: TRBV7-9
clone_size: few
d_call: NA
j_call: TRBJ1-2
cdr3_aa: CASSQAGTTNYGYTF
cdr3_nt: TGTGCCAGCAGTCAGGCAGGGACAACAAACTATGGCTACACCTTC

v_call: TRBV7-9
clone_size: NA
d_call: NA
j_call: TRBJ1-2
cdr3_aa: CASSSSAANYGYTF
cdr3_nt: TGTGCCAGCAGCTCCTCGGCAGCTAACTATGGCTACACCTTC

v_call: TRBV20-1
clone_size: NA
d_call: TRBD1
j_call: TRBJ2-5
cdr3_aa: CSARDSKRDRGETQYF
cdr3_nt: TGCAGTGCTAGAGATAGTAAACGGGACAGGGGCGAGACCCAGTACTTC

v_call: TRBV9
clone_size: few
d_call: NA
j_call: TRBJ1-2
cdr3_aa: CASSTDNYGYTF
cdr3_nt: TGTGCCAGCTCGACGGACAACTATGGCTACACCTTC

v_call: TRBV19
clone_size: medium-sized
d_call: TRBD1
j_call: TRBJ1-2
cdr3_aa: CASNMGTGWKGYGYTF
cdr3_nt: TGTGCCAGTAACATGGGGACAGGGTGGAAAGGGTATGGCTACACCTTC

v_call: TRBV19
clone_size: NA
d_call: TRBD1
j_call: TRBJ1-1
cdr3_aa: CASRTRDRGQVDTEAFF
cdr3_nt: TGTGCCAGTAGGACCCGGGACAGGGGGCAGGTGGACACTGAAGCTTTCTTT

v_call: TRBV7-2
clone_size: many
d_call: NA
j_call: TRBJ1-2
cdr3_aa: CASSPPPRGYTF
cdr3_nt: TGTGCCAGCAGCCCACCCCCCCGGGGCTACACCTTC

v_call: TRBV5-6
clone_size: NA
d_call: TRBD2
j_call: TRBJ2-1
cdr3_aa: CASSSASGSSYNEQFF
cdr3_nt: TGTGCCAGCAGCTCGGCTAGCGGGAGCTCCTACAATGAGCAGTTCTTC

v_call: TRBV4-1
clone_size: once
d_call: NA
j_call: TRBJ2-3
cdr3_aa: CASSQYESTDTQYF
cdr3_nt: TGCGCCAGCAGCCAATACGAAAGCACAGATACGCAGTATTTT

v_call: TRBV5-1
clone_size: few
d_call: NA
j_call: TRBJ1-2
cdr3_aa: CASSLAGQRVGYYGYTF
cdr3_nt: TGCGCCAGCAGCTTGGCCGGGCAGCGAGTTGGGTACTACGGCTACACCTTC

v_call: TRBV7-3
clone_size: few
d_call: NA
j_call: TRBJ2-1
cdr3_aa: CASSLKPTAYNEQFF
cdr3_nt: TGTGCCAGCAGCCTCAAACCCACTGCTTACAATGAGCAGTTCTTC

v_call: TRBV11-2
clone_size: NA
d_call: TRBD2
j_call: TRBJ2-5
cdr3_aa: CASSPPGQASGRETQYF
cdr3_nt: TGTGCCAGCAGCCCGCCCGGTCAGGCTAGCGGGAGGGAGACCCAGTACTTC

v_call: TRBV20-1
clone_size: NA
d_call: NA
j_call: TRBJ1-1
cdr3_aa: CSARYGAGGGRNTEAFF
cdr3_nt: TGCAGTGCTAGATATGGTGCTGGCGGGGGCAGGAACACTGAAGCTTTCTTT

v_call: TRBV12-5
clone_size: NA
d_call: NA
j_call: TRBJ2-7
cdr3_aa: CASGLSGYAYEQYF
cdr3_nt: TGTGCTAGTGGTCTTTCGGGTTATGCCTACGAGCAGTACTTC

v_call: TRBV9
clone_size: many
d_call: TRBD1
j_call: TRBJ1-2
cdr3_aa: CASSVDPSGTGYGYTF
cdr3_nt: TGTGCCAGCAGCGTAGATCCGTCCGGGACAGGATATGGCTACACCTTC

v_call: TRBV2
clone_size: few
d_call: NA
j_call: TRBJ1-2
cdr3_aa: CASSEAPRYYGYTF
cdr3_nt: TGTGCCAGCAGTGAAGCGCCCAGGTACTATGGCTACACCTTC

v_call: TRBV11-2
clone_size: few
d_call: NA
j_call: TRBJ1-3
cdr3_aa: CASSLRDRNTIYF
cdr3_nt: TGTGCCAGCAGCCTCCGGGACAGAAACACCATATATTTT

v_call: TRBV18
clone_size: NA
d_call: NA
j_call: TRBJ2-3
cdr3_aa: CASSPGGTDTQYF
cdr3_nt: TGTGCCAGCTCACCAGGGGGCACAGATACGCAGTATTTT

v_call: TRBV6-1
clone_size: few
d_call: NA
j_call: TRBJ1-6
cdr3_aa: CASTPGTDLGNSPLHF
cdr3_nt: TGTGCCAGCACCCCAGGGACGGACTTGGGTAATTCACCCCTCCACTTT

v_call: TRBV20-1
clone_size: NA
d_call: TRBD2
j_call: TRBJ2-7
cdr3_aa: CSARDLRASGNHEQYF
cdr3_nt: TGCAGTGCTAGAGATCTGAGGGCTAGCGGGAATCACGAGCAGTACTTC

v_call: TRBV6-4
clone_size: few
d_call: NA
j_call: TRBJ2-2
cdr3_aa: CASSVTGLNTGELFF
cdr3_nt: TGTGCCAGCAGTGTGACTGGCCTAAACACCGGGGAGCTGTTTTTT

v_call: TRBV4-3
clone_size: NA
d_call: NA
j_call: TRBJ1-1
cdr3_aa: CASSPELYTEAFF
cdr3_nt: TGCGCCAGCAGCCCCGAATTGTACACTGAAGCTTTCTTT

v_call: TRBV20-1
clone_size: NA
d_call: NA
j_call: TRBJ2-1
cdr3_aa: CSATAGYGVYNEQFF
cdr3_nt: TGCAGTGCTACCGCGGGATACGGGGTCTACAATGAGCAGTTCTTC

v_call: TRBV4-3
clone_size: NA
d_call: NA
j_call: TRBJ1-5
cdr3_aa: CASTPDRESNQPQHF
cdr3_nt: TGCGCCAGCACCCCCGACCGGGAAAGCAATCAGCCTCAGCATTTT

v_call: TRBV28
clone_size: few
d_call: TRBD1
j_call: TRBJ2-3
cdr3_aa: CASRWTGGGTDTQYF
cdr3_nt: TGTGCCAGCAGGTGGACAGGGGGAGGGACAGATACGCAGTATTTT

v_call: TRBV6-6
clone_size: NA
d_call: NA
j_call: TRBJ2-1
cdr3_aa: CASSYNGAYNEQFF
cdr3_nt: TGTGCCAGCAGTTACAACGGAGCCTACAATGAGCAGTTCTTC

v_call: TRBV5-5
clone_size: NA
d_call: NA
j_call: TRBJ1-1
cdr3_aa: CASSLVPNTEAFF
cdr3_nt: TGTGCCAGCAGCTTGGTACCGAACACTGAAGCTTTCTTT

v_call: TRBV11-2
clone_size: NA
d_call: NA
j_call: TRBJ2-7
cdr3_aa: CASSLGPDRFAPNEQYF
cdr3_nt: TGTGCCAGCAGCTTAGGTCCTGACAGATTTGCACCCAACGAGCAGTACTTC

v_call: TRBV28
clone_size: NA
d_call: NA
j_call: TRBJ1-1
cdr3_aa: CASGHREPAEAFF
cdr3_nt: TGTGCCAGCGGCCACAGGGAACCGGCTGAAGCTTTCTTT

v_call: TRBV6-1
clone_size: NA
d_call: NA
j_call: TRBJ2-2
cdr3_aa: CASGRRWELFF
cdr3_nt: TGTGCCAGCGGCCGGCGTTGGGAGCTGTTTTTT

v_call: TRBV7-2
clone_size: NA
d_call: NA
j_call: TRBJ1-2
cdr3_aa: CASSLSGWSAGGYTF
cdr3_nt: TGTGCCAGCAGCTTATCAGGATGGAGCGCCGGTGGCTACACCTTC

v_call: TRBV5-4
clone_size: NA
d_call: NA
j_call: TRBJ2-7
cdr3_aa: CASSTISYEQYF
cdr3_nt: TGTGCCAGCAGCACGATCTCCTACGAGCAGTACTTC

v_call: TRBV20-1
clone_size: NA
d_call: NA
j_call: TRBJ2-5
cdr3_aa: CSARMGGDSETQYF
cdr3_nt: TGCAGTGCTAGAATGGGCGGGGACTCGGAGACCCAGTACTTC

v_call: TRBV11-2
clone_size: NA
d_call: TRBD2
j_call: TRBJ2-7
cdr3_aa: CASSGGEGEQYF
cdr3_nt: TGTGCCAGCAGCGGAGGGGAGGGAGAGCAGTACTTC

v_call: TRBV6-1
clone_size: few
d_call: TRBD1
j_call: TRBJ1-6
cdr3_aa: CASRRKSTGSNSPLHF
cdr3_nt: TGTGCCAGCAGACGCAAATCGACAGGGAGTAATTCACCCCTCCACTTT

v_call: TRBV6-1
clone_size: few
d_call: TRBD2
j_call: TRBJ2-1
cdr3_aa: CASRVTSGSCHEQFF
cdr3_nt: TGTGCCAGCAGGGTAACTAGCGGGAGTTGCCATGAGCAGTTCTTC

v_call: TRBV11-2
clone_size: NA
d_call: NA
j_call: TRBJ2-7
cdr3_aa: CAEGWGAGYEQYF
cdr3_nt: TGTGCCGAGGGGTGGGGGGCCGGATACGAGCAGTACTTC

v_call: TRBV28
clone_size: NA
d_call: NA
j_call: TRBJ2-7
cdr3_aa: CASKLSGFSYEQYF
cdr3_nt: TGTGCCAGCAAACTCTCCGGGTTCTCCTACGAGCAGTACTTC

v_call: TRBV18
clone_size: once
d_call: NA
j_call: TRBJ2-7
cdr3_aa: CASSPNGPAYEQYF
cdr3_nt: TGTGCCAGCTCACCCAACGGACCTGCCTACGAGCAGTACTTC

v_call: TRBV5-1
clone_size: medium-sized
d_call: NA
j_call: TRBJ2-5
cdr3_aa: CASSLDSLRQETQYF
cdr3_nt: TGCGCCAGCAGCTTGGACTCGTTACGCCAAGAGACCCAGTACTTC

v_call: TRBV20-1
clone_size: many
d_call: TRBD2
j_call: TRBJ2-7
cdr3_aa: CSASPGTSGGEQYF
cdr3_nt: TGCAGTGCTAGCCCCGGGACTAGCGGGGGGGAGCAGTACTTC

v_call: TRBV12-3/TRBV12-4
clone_size: many
d_call: TRBD1
j_call: TRBJ1-1
cdr3_aa: CASSSTGTGGTEAFF
cdr3_nt: TGTGCCAGCAGTTCCACCGGGACAGGGGGCACTGAAGCTTTCTTT

v_call: TRBV20-1
clone_size: NA
d_call: NA
j_call: TRBJ1-2
cdr3_aa: CSAERGGPNYGYTF
cdr3_nt: TGCAGTGCCGAGAGGGGCGGACCCAACTATGGCTACACCTTC

v_call: TRBV28
clone_size: few
d_call: NA
j_call: TRBJ1-1
cdr3_aa: CASNSLPRGTEAFF
cdr3_nt: TGTGCCAGCAATTCTCTCCCAAGGGGTACTGAAGCTTTCTTT

v_call: TRBV12-3/TRBV12-4
clone_size: NA
d_call: NA
j_call: TRBJ2-3
cdr3_aa: CASSWTSRNTDTQYF
cdr3_nt: TGTGCCAGCAGTTGGACAAGCCGAAACACAGATACGCAGTATTTT

v_call: TRBV6-4
clone_size: NA
d_call: NA
j_call: TRBJ1-1
cdr3_aa: CARTLMNTEAFF
cdr3_nt: TGTGCCAGGACACTAATGAACACTGAAGCTTTCTTT